This is a list of T cell receptor beta chains from one sample in a study of shared T cell receptors in the human thymus. Assay: immunoSEQ multiplex PCR; the TCRdb copy retains only in-frame clones and omits some. The sample records more than 550,000 clones, 80% to 90% being singletons. Separately, the same data were catalogued under a study of human thymus T cells.

The sequencing sample was made of thymocytes. Source of these receptors: a girl under three years old with a congenital heart defect. Both conserved end residues are part of each CDR3. D genes are given only for firm matches. Expanded clones are given a class, and other clones once, few, many or no size at all.

d_gene | j_gene | abundance | len | v_gene | CDR3aa | CDR3nt
NA | TRBJ1-6 | NA | 17 | TRBV14 | CASSQSTGDSYNSPLHF | TGTGCCAGCAGCCAATCGACAGGTGACTCCTATAATTCACCCCTCCACTTT
NA | TRBJ1-1 | NA | 15 | TRBV18 | CASSLKGRGGTEAFF | TGTGCCAGCTCACTGAAGGGACGGGGGGGGACTGAAGCTTTCTTT
TRBD1 | TRBJ1-2 | NA | 12 | TRBV19 | CATGTGPYGYTF | TGTGCCACCGGGACAGGCCCTTATGGCTACACCTTC
NA | TRBJ2-7 | NA | 14 | TRBV5-5 | CASTLLVGEYEQYF | TGTGCCAGCACCCTACTGGTCGGGGAATACGAGCAGTACTTC
TRBD1 | TRBJ2-3 | NA | 16 | TRBV6-6 | CASRNGRTGHTDTQYF | TGTGCCAGCAGAAACGGTAGGACAGGGCACACAGATACGCAGTATTTT
NA | TRBJ1-2 | NA | 16 | TRBV30 | CAWWGDGDSANYGYTF | TGTGCCTGGTGGGGGGACGGGGACTCAGCTAACTATGGCTACACCTTC
NA | TRBJ1-6 | once | 15 | TRBV5-1 | CASSPDGHPISPLHF | TGCGCCAGCAGCCCGGACGGACACCCTATTTCACCCCTCCACTTT
NA | TRBJ2-2 | NA | 15 | TRBV28 | CASSSGRTDTGELFF | TGTGCCAGCAGTTCGGGGAGGACGGACACCGGGGAGCTGTTTTTT
TRBD1 | TRBJ1-2 | NA | 15 | TRBV19 | CASSDTGAVHYGYTF | TGTGCCAGTAGCGATACAGGGGCTGTGCACTATGGCTACACCTTC
TRBD1 | TRBJ2-7 | NA | 16 | TRBV28 | CASSSPGGQGIDEQYF | TGTGCCAGCAGTTCACCGGGGGGACAGGGGATCGACGAGCAGTACTTC
NA | TRBJ2-2 | NA | 17 | TRBV19 | CASSIVGKTGNTGELFF | TGTGCCAGTAGTATAGTGGGGAAGACAGGGAACACCGGGGAGCTGTTTTTT
TRBD1 | TRBJ1-4 | NA | 16 | TRBV28 | CASSPCRDRDNEKLFF | TGTGCCAGCAGTCCATGCAGGGACAGGGATAATGAAAAACTGTTTTTT
NA | TRBJ1-1 | NA | 14 | TRBV7-9 | CASSTSVEGPEAFF | TGTGCCAGCAGTACATCTGTTGAGGGCCCTGAAGCTTTCTTT
NA | TRBJ1-5 | NA | 14 | TRBV28 | CASRRDRHHQPQHF | TGTGCCAGCAGAAGAGACAGGCACCATCAGCCCCAGCATTTT
NA | TRBJ1-1 | NA | 14 | TRBV19 | CASSISGYMFEAFF | TGTGCCAGTAGTATTAGCGGATACATGTTTGAAGCTTTCTTT
NA | TRBJ1-5 | NA | 15 | TRBV6-6 | CASKGAGGRDQPQHF | TGTGCCAGCAAGGGTGCCGGGGGGCGGGATCAGCCCCAGCATTTT
TRBD2 | TRBJ2-1 | few | 18 | TRBV12-5 | CASGLVGLSGGAGNEQFF | TGTGCTAGTGGTTTGGTAGGCCTTAGCGGGGGGGCCGGGAATGAGCAGTTCTTC
TRBD1 | TRBJ2-4 | NA | 14 | TRBV5-6 | CASSLGDRKNIQYF | TGTGCCAGCAGCTTGGGGGACAGAAAAAACATTCAGTACTTC
TRBD1 | TRBJ1-6 | NA | 15 | TRBV19 | CASSCEAGTGSPLHF | TGTGCCAGTAGTTGCGAGGCAGGGACAGGTTCACCCCTCCACTTT
TRBD2 | TRBJ2-7 | NA | 19 | TRBV7-2 | CASSRPPSSGGPSSYEQYF | TGTGCCAGCAGCCGTCCTCCTTCTAGCGGGGGGCCGAGCTCCTACGAGCAGTACTTC
TRBD1 | TRBJ1-6 | once | 16 | TRBV5-1 | CASGEGDRYLVSPLHF | TGCGCCAGCGGCGAGGGGGACAGGTATTTAGTTTCACCCCTCCACTTT
NA | TRBJ1-1 | few | 12 | TRBV5-8 | CASSLKRTEAFF | TGTGCCAGCAGCCTCAAGAGGACTGAAGCTTTCTTT
TRBD2 | TRBJ2-3 | NA | 13 | TRBV7-2 | CASRLAAADTQYF | TGTGCAAGTCGACTAGCTGCTGCAGATACGCAGTATTTT
NA | TRBJ1-6 | NA | 13 | TRBV6-5 | CASSYSSNSPLHF | TGTGCCAGCAGTTACTCGAGCAATTCACCCCTCCACTTT
TRBD1 | TRBJ2-5 | NA | 16 | TRBV2 | CASSEKWDRGRETQYF | TGTGCCAGCAGTGAAAAATGGGACAGGGGGAGGGAGACCCAGTACTTC
TRBD2 | TRBJ2-3 | NA | 18 | TRBV7-9 | CASSFGGGTSWYTDTQYF | TGTGCCAGCAGCTTTGGGGGTGGGACTAGCTGGTACACAGATACGCAGTATTTT
NA | TRBJ1-1 | NA | 12 | TRBV12-5 | CASGVMNTEAFF | TGTGCTAGTGGCGTAATGAACACTGAAGCTTTCTTT
TRBD2 | TRBJ2-4 | once | 13 | TRBV5-6 | CASSLPGLRVQYF | TGTGCCAGCAGCTTGCCGGGACTACGCGTTCAGTACTTC
NA | TRBJ1-2 | NA | 14 | TRBV10-3 | CAIRSWAGNYGYTF | TGTGCCATCAGGAGTTGGGCCGGCAACTATGGCTACACCTTC
NA | TRBJ1-2 | NA | 13 | TRBV7-2 | CASSPNPRDGYTF | TGTGCCAGCAGTCCAAACCCCAGGGATGGCTACACCTTC
NA | TRBJ1-2 | NA | 13 | TRBV6-5 | CASRQQGAFGYTF | TGTGCCAGCAGGCAACAGGGTGCCTTCGGCTACACCTTC
TRBD1 | TRBJ2-7 | NA | 14 | TRBV9 | CASSHRDSTYEQYF | TGTGCCAGCAGCCACCGGGACAGTACCTACGAGCAGTACTTC
TRBD1 | TRBJ2-7 | NA | 15 | TRBV25-1 | CASSVVQGFTYEQYF | TGTGCCAGCAGTGTAGTACAGGGGTTTACCTACGAGCAGTACTTC
NA | TRBJ2-2 | NA | 15 | TRBV5-6 | CASSAGQTNTGELFF | TGTGCCAGCAGCGCTGGACAGACGAACACCGGGGAGCTGTTTTTT
NA | TRBJ1-1 | NA | 14 | TRBV19 | CASSIESRVTEAFF | TGTGCCAGTAGTATAGAGAGCAGGGTCACTGAAGCTTTCTTT
NA | TRBJ1-1 | NA | 13 | TRBV5-6 | CASSGRGRSEAFF | TGTGCCAGCAGCGGCAGGGGACGGTCTGAAGCTTTCTTT
NA | TRBJ1-2 | NA | 14 | TRBV6-1 | CASSDRGKNYGYTF | TGTGCCAGCAGTGACCGCGGGAAGAACTATGGCTACACCTTC
NA | TRBJ2-5 | once | 15 | TRBV7-2 | CASSHRSGAQETQYF | TGTGCCAGCAGCCACCGTTCGGGTGCCCAAGAGACCCAGTACTTC
TRBD1 | TRBJ2-7 | NA | 14 | TRBV27 | CASRAGTGGDEQYF | TGTGCCAGCAGAGCCGGGACAGGGGGCGACGAGCAGTACTTC
TRBD1 | TRBJ1-2 | NA | 11 | TRBV20-1 | CSARPNRGFIF | TGCAGTGCTAGACCCAACAGGGGTTTTATCTTC
TRBD1 | TRBJ1-5 | NA | 18 | TRBV28 | CASSSDRATVGSNQPQHF | TGTGCCAGCAGCTCCGACAGGGCGACGGTGGGGAGCAATCAGCCCCAGCATTTT
TRBD2 | TRBJ2-2 | few | 17 | TRBV9 | CASSSRTSGGTTGELFF | TGTGCCAGCAGCTCCCGGACTAGCGGGGGAACCACCGGGGAGCTGTTTTTT
NA | TRBJ1-4 | NA | 13 | TRBV28 | CATEQSTNEKLFF | TGTGCCACCGAACAGTCAACTAATGAAAAACTGTTTTTT
TRBD1 | TRBJ2-2 | NA | 16 | TRBV16 | CASSPQGQGNTGELFF | TGTGCCAGCAGCCCTCAGGGACAGGGAAACACCGGGGAGCTGTTTTTT
NA | TRBJ1-1 | NA | 17 | TRBV11-2 | CASTILPQEAMNTEAFF | TGTGCCAGCACCATCCTCCCCCAGGAGGCGATGAACACTGAAGCTTTCTTT
TRBD2 | TRBJ2-5 | NA | 17 | TRBV11-2 | CASTLFGPCGGQETQYF | TGTGCCAGCACCCTCTTTGGCCCCTGCGGGGGCCAAGAGACCCAGTACTTC
NA | TRBJ1-2 | NA | 13 | TRBV19 | CATTTQGKSGYTF | TGTGCCACCACCACTCAGGGAAAAAGTGGCTACACCTTC
NA | TRBJ2-3 | once | 15 | TRBV29-1 | CSVKVGGDNTDTQYF | TGCAGCGTAAAAGTGGGGGGGGACAACACAGATACGCAGTATTTT
TRBD1 | TRBJ2-7 | NA | 14 | TRBV2 | CASKDRGQTYEQYF | TGTGCCAGCAAGGACAGGGGCCAGACTTACGAGCAGTACTTC
NA | TRBJ1-5 | NA | 19 | TRBV28 | CASSFDASKHRERGQPQHF | TGTGCCAGCAGTTTCGATGCGAGTAAGCACAGGGAACGGGGTCAGCCCCAGCATTTT
NA | TRBJ1-4 | NA | 15 | TRBV5-6 | CASSLGGQRGEKLFF | TGTGCCAGCAGCTTGGGGGGGCAACGAGGTGAAAAACTGTTTTTT
TRBD1 | TRBJ2-5 | NA | 16 | TRBV11-3 | CASSSSLGTDQETQYF | TGTGCCAGCAGCTCCTCTCTCGGGACAGACCAAGAGACCCAGTACTTC
NA | TRBJ2-7 | NA | 14 | TRBV27 | CASSRQADQYEQYF | TGTGCCAGCAGTAGACAGGCGGATCAATACGAGCAGTACTTC
TRBD1 | TRBJ2-1 | NA | 16 | TRBV5-1 | CASSNPQGPWGNEQFF | TGCGCCAGCAGCAACCCACAGGGGCCTTGGGGGAATGAGCAGTTCTTC